The 4 T cell receptor beta chains presented below share a single source sample, sequenced in a study of technical replicates of blood from a handful of donors. The repertoire was sequenced with immunoSEQ multiplex PCR; TCRdb's copy has only in-frame clones and lacks some. This table has just over 55,000 clones, about 94% appearing once. Sequencing was done on a sample of PBMCs. These receptors were obtained from a human donor in good health. Some clones in this sample may be carry-over from other donors' samples.

This sequence joins TRBV7-9 and TRBJ2-7; D is undetermined. The CDR3 sequence is 13 residues long. Germline CDR1 and CDR2: SEHNR and FQNEAQ (reference sequence). Trimming left V 3 bases short and J 1 base short, with 7 bases between. The CDR3 sequence: CASSFTGSYEQYF. The CDR3 DNA sequence: TGTGCCAGCAGCTTCACGGGTTCCTACGAGCAGTACTTC.

This rearrangement joins TRBV7-3 to TRBJ2-2; D might be TRBD2 (6 bases). The CDR3 has 13 residues. V gave up 2 bases and J gave up 8 bases, with 9 bases separating them. Germline CDR1 SGHTA, CDR2 FQGTGA. CDR3 sequence reads: CASSLAGQGELFF. The CDR3 DNA sequence: TGTGCCAGCAGCTTAGCGGGGCAGGGGGAGCTGTTTTTT.

The chain carries TRBV4-3 and TRBJ2-1; D possibly corresponds to TRBD2 (6 bases). The CDR3 is made up of 15 amino acids. The V end was cut by 1 base, the J end by 3 bases, with 10 bases between. Looked up from germline, CDR1 is LGHNA and CDR2 is YSLEER. This CDR3 is CASSQGDFFYNEQFF. CDR3 nucleotide sequence: TGCGCCAGCAGCCAAGGGGACTTTTTCTACAATGAGCAGTTCTTC.

V gene TRBV18 combines with J gene TRBJ1-1; TRBD1 aligns across 12 bases. CDR3 length: 14 residues. CDR1 is KGHSH and CDR2 is LQKENI in the germline V gene. V lost 4 bases and J lost 11; bases outside the gene matches: 8. This CDR3 is CASSRGQGATEAFF. The CDR3 nucleotides read TGTGCCAGCTCACGGGGACAGGGGGCGACCGAGGCTTTCTTT.